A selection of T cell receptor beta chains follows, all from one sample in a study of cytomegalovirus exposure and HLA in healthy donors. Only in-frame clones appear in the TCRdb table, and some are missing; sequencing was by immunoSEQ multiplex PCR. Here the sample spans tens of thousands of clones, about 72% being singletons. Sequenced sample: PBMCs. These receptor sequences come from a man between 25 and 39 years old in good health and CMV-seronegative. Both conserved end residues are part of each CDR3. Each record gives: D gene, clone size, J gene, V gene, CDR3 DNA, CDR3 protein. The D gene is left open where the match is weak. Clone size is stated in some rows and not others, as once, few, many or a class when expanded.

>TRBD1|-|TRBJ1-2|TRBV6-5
TGTGTCAGCAGGAAGACAGGGTCGGTTGGCTACACCTTC
CVSRKTGSVGYTF
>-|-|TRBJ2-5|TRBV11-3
TGTGCCAGCAGCTTAGCTTCAGGCTACCAAGAGACCCAGTACTTC
CASSLASGYQETQYF
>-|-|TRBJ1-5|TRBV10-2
TGCGCCAGCAGCCGGGACAAGTATCAGCCCCAGCATTTT
CASSRDKYQPQHF
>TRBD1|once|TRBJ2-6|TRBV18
TGTGCCAGCTCACCAGGGACAGGGGGCTCAGGGGCCAACGTCCTGACTTTC
CASSPGTGGSGANVLTF
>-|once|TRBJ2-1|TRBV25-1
TGTGCCAGCATCGGGGTTAATGAGCAGTTCTTC
CASIGVNEQFF
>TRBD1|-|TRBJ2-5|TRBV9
TGTGCCAGCAGCGCGACAGGGGGCAGGGAAGAGACCCAGTACTTC
CASSATGGREETQYF
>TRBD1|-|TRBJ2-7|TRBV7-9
TGTGCCAGCAGCTCTTTGAAGGACAGGAACGGAAACGAGCAGTACTTC
CASSSLKDRNGNEQYF
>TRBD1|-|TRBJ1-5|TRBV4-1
TGCGCCAGCAGCCCAGACAGGGTTTCGGAGCCCCAGCATTTT
CASSPDRVSEPQHF
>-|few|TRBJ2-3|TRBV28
TGTGCCAGCGGAGACAGAAGCACAGATACGCAGTATTTT
CASGDRSTDTQYF
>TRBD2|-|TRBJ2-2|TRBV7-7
TGTGCTAGCAGCGCGGCTAGCGGGTACACCGGGGAGCTGTTTTTT
CASSAASGYTGELFF
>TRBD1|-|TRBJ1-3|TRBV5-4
TGTGCCAGCAGCTTAGGGACAGGGGATTTCTCTGGAAACACCATATATTTT
CASSLGTGDFSGNTIYF
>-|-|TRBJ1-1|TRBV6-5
TGTGCCAGCAGTTACCTCTCTCAGGGTCACACTGAAGCTTTCTTT
CASSYLSQGHTEAFF
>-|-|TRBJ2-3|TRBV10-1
TGCGCCAGCAGTGAGAATCCATCAGATACGCAGTATTTT
CASSENPSDTQYF
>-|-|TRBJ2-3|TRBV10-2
TGCGCCACCGGCCTCACGTCGGGAACAGATACGCAGTATTTT
CATGLTSGTDTQYF
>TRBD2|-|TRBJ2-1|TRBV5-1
TGCGCCAGCAGCTTGACGTGGACCGGGACTAGCGGGTCCAAGTTCTTC
CASSLTWTGTSGSKFF
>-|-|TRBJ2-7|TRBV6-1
TGTGCCAGCATCAATCGACGGGACACGGGGCGGGAGCAGTACTTC
CASINRRDTGREQYF
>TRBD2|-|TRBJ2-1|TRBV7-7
TGTGCTAGCAGCTTAAGACTAGCGGGAGACAATGAGCAGTTCTTC
CASSLRLAGDNEQFF
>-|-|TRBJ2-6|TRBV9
TGTGCCAGCAGCCCTCTTAGCTGGGTGGCTGGGGCCAACGTCCTGACTTTC
CASSPLSWVAGANVLTF
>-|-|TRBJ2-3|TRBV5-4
TGTGCCAGCAGCTCACAGGGAAGCGCAGATACGCAGTATTTT
CASSSQGSADTQYF